This T cell receptor beta chain came from a study of shared clonotypes between healthy human individuals. In germline, CDR1 is MGHDK, CDR2 SYGVNS. V shed 4 bases and J 5 bases; nucleotides not matched to a gene: 10. The CDR3 spans 15 residues. For this clone: The antigen remains undetermined.

Findings and caveats of the study: Owing to a small donor count, the genetic and exposure-history diversity represented was limited.

CD8 cells regarded as naive lacked CD45RO, were positively chosen for CCR7, and omitted terminally differentiated effector memory CD45RA+ cells. Donation came from healthy HIV-negative adults that had no recent acute infections or vaccinations. Genomic DNA belonging to each subset was distributed in equal measure over several immunoSEQ plates. Under the authors' procedure: Junction-only sequences produced by ImmunoSEQ had no quality scores, so filtering differed. TCRdb's copy holds only in-frame clones and misses some; the assay was immunoSEQ multiplex PCR. From that table come the V and J calls and clone size; the DNA was used to work out D and trimming. The sample carries about 2 million clones, 85% to 95% recorded once.

The sequencing sample was made of naive CD8+ T cells sorted from blood. The J gene is TRBJ1-2, the V gene TRBV25-1; 7 bases are a match to TRBD1. The sequence was obtained from a man aged 18 to 30 in good health. As DNA, the CDR3 is TGTGCCAGCAGTGGCCGGACAGGCCGAGGGTATGGCTACACCTTC. Protein sequence: CASSGRTGRGYGYTF.